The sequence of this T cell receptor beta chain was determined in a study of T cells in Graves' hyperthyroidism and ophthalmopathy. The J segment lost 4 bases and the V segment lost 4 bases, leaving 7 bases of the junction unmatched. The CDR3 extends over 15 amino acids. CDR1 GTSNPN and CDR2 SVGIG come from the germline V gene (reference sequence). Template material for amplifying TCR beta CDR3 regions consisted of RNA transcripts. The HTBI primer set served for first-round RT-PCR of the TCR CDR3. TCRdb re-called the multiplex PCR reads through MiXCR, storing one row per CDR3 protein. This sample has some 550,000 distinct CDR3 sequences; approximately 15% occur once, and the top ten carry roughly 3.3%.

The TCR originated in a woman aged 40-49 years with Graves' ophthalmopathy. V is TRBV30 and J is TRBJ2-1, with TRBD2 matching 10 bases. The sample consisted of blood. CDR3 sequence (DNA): TGTGCCTGGACTGAGGGACTAGCGACATACAATGAGCAGTTCTTC. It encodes CAWTEGLATYNEQFF. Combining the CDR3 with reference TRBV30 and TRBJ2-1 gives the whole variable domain SQTIHQWPATLVQPVGSPLSLECTVEGTSNPNLYWYRQAAGRGLQLLFYSVGIGQISSEVPQNLSASRPQDRQFILSSKKLLLSDSGFYLCAWTEGLATYNEQFFGPGTRLTVL.